The clone carrying this T cell receptor beta chain was observed at least ten times. Its target is unknown. This entry comes from a study of T-cell memory formation after mild COVID-19. V was clipped by 4 bases and J by 4 bases; unmatched bases: 3. The CDR3 extends over 14 amino acids. Findings of the study overall: Shrinking CD4+ clones were chiefly CM and EM; CD8+ ones were chiefly EMRA.

Constant-segment primers served in 5'RACE that generated TCR alpha and TCR beta cDNA libraries bearing sample barcodes and UMIs. MiXCR, run by TCRdb on the 5' RACE reads, gives a single entry per CDR3 protein. Here the sample spans roughly 160,000 distinct CDR3 sequences, approximately 12% being singletons. The receptor was derived from a young man who had mild COVID-19 (a few samples of this study predate the infection). Cell type and time point are not known. The chain has TRBV12-3 or TRBV12-4 and TRBJ1-2, with TRBD1 matching over 10 bases. The sample was PBMCs or a T cell subset sorted from them (not recorded which). The DNA for the CDR3 is TGTGCCAGCAGTTCCGGGACAGGGGTCTATGGCTACACCTTC. Protein product: CASSSGTGVYGYTF.